This note documents a single T cell receptor beta chain sequence. In this sample, this clonotype turned up a few times. It has no known antigen specificity. No qualities accompany the bases; no much larger clone lies one base away. This specimen comes from a study of T cells after yellow fever vaccination (dated by TCRdb to the late 2010s). The study in broad terms: The SMART-Seq v4 Ultra Low Input RNA kit was used to prepare libraries from fractions with low cell numbers. Blood was collected at multiple timepoints before and after primary and secondary immunization, and bulk PBMC replicates and cell subsets were isolated. To follow T-cell clones before and after both primary and booster YFV17D yellow fever vaccination, bulk TCR alpha and beta repertoires underwent longitudinal sequencing. Two healthy male donors, one aged 18 to 30 and one aged 30 to 40 years, were included in the cohort.

Summary of the overall study and its limitations: FACS-sorted repertoires could contain abundant contaminating clonotypes from the bulk population, so computational filtering was required. Because the study included only a couple of donors, the extent to which the findings can be generalized is limited. Compared with the primary T-cell response, the secondary T-cell response was weaker but faster, peaking on day 5 rather than day 15. A small share of clonotypes occurred in both CD4 and CD8 compartments, likely arising from convergent recombination. Most clones expanded after primary vaccination (96% of CD4 and 80% to 90% of CD8) were re-detected after the booster, suggesting that broad memory maintenance occurred.

What this sample's treatment or condition label stands for: live attenuated yellow fever vaccine strain. At every blood-draw timepoint, two biological replicates of bulk PBMCs were collected. A standard Ficoll-Paque protocol was used to isolate PBMCs from peripheral blood. TriZol was used to extract RNA from bulk PBMCs, CD4 and CD8 fractions, and dextramer-positive and dextramer-negative fractions. Synthesis of TCR cDNA relied on 5'RACE template switching, a step that introduced a universal primer site along with unique molecular identifiers. cDNA synthesis was primed from both the TCR alpha and TCR beta constant segments. Two PCR steps were used to amplify libraries, with sample barcodes and sequencing adapters being added in the second step. Sequencing of libraries was done on Illumina HiSeq 2500 (2x100 bp) or NovaSeq (2x150 bp). In the original analysis: MIGEC handled demultiplexing of reads and collapsing into UMI consensus sequences, while MiXCR performed V(D)J alignment. Vaccine-responding clonotypes were identified with edgeR using replicate PBMC samples, with FDR below 0.01 and a log2 fold change above 5 up to day 15 being required. Each bulk clonotype received a CD4 or CD8 identity based on whether the sequenced CD4 or CD8 repertoire contained that clonotype at higher abundance. In-frame beta chains were kept once TCRdb had trimmed the public reads at Q25 with fastp and called clones with MiXCR. Entries are consolidated by CDR3 protein sequence, retaining the most common genes and DNA. These V and J calls rely on TCRdb rather than the paper's analysis. This sample lists roughly 500,000 distinct CDR3 sequences; approximately 21% were detected once. The top ten clonotypes cover over 11% of the sample.

The sample in question was PBMCs, obtained 15 days after the yellow fever booster vaccination. The clonotype originates from a man younger than 45 who received the YFV17D yellow fever vaccine.

The CDR3 amino acid sequence is: CSATGGSLETQYF. The sequence in DNA is TGCAGTGCCACGGGGGGCAGTTTAGAGACCCAGTACTTC. The rearrangement joined TRBV20-1 to TRBJ2-5; a tentative D match to TRBD2 spans 7 bases. From the cysteine through the phenylalanine, the CDR3 covers 13 amino acids. The sequence is cut down to CDR3 DNA, 39 bases in frame from base 1. V gives up 6 bases and J gives up 4 bases, and the segment between their germline ends measures 15 bases. The germline V gene (reference sequence) supplies CDR1 DFQATT and CDR2 SNEGSKA.